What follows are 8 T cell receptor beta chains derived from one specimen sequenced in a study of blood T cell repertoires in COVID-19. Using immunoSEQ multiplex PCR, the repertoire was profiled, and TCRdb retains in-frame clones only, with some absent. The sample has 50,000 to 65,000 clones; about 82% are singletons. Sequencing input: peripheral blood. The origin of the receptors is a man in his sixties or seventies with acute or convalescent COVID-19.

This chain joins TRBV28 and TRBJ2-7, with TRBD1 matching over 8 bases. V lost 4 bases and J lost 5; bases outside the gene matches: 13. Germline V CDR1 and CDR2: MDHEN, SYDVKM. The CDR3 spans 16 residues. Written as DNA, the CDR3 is TGTGCCAGCAGTTATACCGGGACAGGTGGAACTAACGAGCAGTACTTC. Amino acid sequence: CASSYTGTGGTNEQYF.

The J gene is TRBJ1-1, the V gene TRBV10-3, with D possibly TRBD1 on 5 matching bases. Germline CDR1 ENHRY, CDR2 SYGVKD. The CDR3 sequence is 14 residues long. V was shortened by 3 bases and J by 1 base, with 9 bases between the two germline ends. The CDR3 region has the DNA TGTGCCATCAGTGACCGGACAACGAACACTGAAGCTTTCTTT. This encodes CAISDRTTNTEAFF.

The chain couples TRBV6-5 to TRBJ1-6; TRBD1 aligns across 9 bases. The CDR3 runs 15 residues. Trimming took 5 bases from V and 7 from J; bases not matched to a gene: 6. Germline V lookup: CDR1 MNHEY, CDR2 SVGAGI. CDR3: CASSIGTGMNSPLHF. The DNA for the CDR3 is TGTGCCAGCAGTATTGGGACAGGGATGAATTCACCCCTCCACTTT.

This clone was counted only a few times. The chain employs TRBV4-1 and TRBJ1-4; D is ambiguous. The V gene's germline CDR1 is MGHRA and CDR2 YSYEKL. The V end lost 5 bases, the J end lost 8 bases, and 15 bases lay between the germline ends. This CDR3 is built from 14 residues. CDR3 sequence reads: CASSIAAGQEKLFF. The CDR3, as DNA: TGCGCCAGCAGCATAGCGGCAGGTCAGGAAAAACTGTTTTTT.

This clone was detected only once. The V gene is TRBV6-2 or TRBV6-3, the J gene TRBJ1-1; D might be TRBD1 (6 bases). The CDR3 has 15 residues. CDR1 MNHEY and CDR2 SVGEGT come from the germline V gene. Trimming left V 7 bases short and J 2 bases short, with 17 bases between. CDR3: CASTPGGTTNTEAFF. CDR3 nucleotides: TGTGCCAGCACCCCCGGGGGGACAACCAACACTGAAGCTTTCTTT.

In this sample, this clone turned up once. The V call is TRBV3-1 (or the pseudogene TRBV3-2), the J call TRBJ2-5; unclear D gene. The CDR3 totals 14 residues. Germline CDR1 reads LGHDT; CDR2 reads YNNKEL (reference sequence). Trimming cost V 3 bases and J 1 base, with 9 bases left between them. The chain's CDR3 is CASSHSNGQETQYF. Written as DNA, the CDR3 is TGTGCCAGCAGCCATTCTAACGGCCAAGAGACCCAGTACTTC.

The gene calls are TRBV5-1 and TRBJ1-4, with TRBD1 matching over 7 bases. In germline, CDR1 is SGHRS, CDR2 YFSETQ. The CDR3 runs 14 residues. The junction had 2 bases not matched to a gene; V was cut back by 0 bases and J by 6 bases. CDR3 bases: TGCGCCAGCAGCTTGGAGGGGGCCTATGAAAAACTGTTTTTT. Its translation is CASSLEGAYEKLFF.

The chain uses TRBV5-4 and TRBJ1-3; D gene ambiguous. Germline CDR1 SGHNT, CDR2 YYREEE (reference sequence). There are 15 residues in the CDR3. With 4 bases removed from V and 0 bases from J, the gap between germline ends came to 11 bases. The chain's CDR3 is CASSVSSRSGNTIYF. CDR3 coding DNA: TGTGCCAGCAGCGTCTCCTCCCGCTCTGGAAACACCATATATTTT.